Detailed here is one T cell receptor (beta chain). MiXCR re-clonotyped the PCR reads for TCRdb. The sample has about 20,000 clones, roughly 15% seen once. There were no patients who had received any treatment before thyroid surgery. The source of the sample is a study of metastatic and nonmetastatic thyroid tumors. Per germline, CDR1 PRHDT and CDR2 FYEKMQ (reference sequence). CDR3 length: 17 amino acids. With V trimmed by 0 bases and J by 0 bases, 7 bases remained unmatched. The sequenced sample consisted of blood. The sequence derives from a female donor with papillary thyroid cancer or a benign thyroid nodule (not recorded which). Some clones in this sample may be carry-over from other donors' samples. V gene TRBV13 combines with J gene TRBJ2-7; 8 nucleotides align to TRBD2. CDR3 nucleotide sequence: TGTGCCAGCAGCTTAGGCGTTAGCGGGGAGTTCTCCTACGAGCAGTACTTC. As protein: CASSLGVSGEFSYEQYF.